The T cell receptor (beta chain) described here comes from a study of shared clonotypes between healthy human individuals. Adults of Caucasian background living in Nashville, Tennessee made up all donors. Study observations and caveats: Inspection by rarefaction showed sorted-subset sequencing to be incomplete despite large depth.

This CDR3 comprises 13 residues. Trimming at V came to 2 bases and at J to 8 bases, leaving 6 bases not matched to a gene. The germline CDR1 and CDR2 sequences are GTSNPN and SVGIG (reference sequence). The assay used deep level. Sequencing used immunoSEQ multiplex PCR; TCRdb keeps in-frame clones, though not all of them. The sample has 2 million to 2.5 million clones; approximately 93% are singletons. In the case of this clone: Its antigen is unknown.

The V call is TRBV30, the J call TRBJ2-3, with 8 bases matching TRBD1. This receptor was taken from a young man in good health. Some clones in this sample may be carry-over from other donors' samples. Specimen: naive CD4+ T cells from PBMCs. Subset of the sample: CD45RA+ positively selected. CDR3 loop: CAWSQGAPGTQYF. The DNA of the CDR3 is TGTGCCTGGAGTCAGGGGGCACCGGGTACGCAGTATTTT.